Listed below are T cell receptor beta chains from one sample, sequenced in a study of blood T cell repertoires in COVID-19. TCRdb's copy holds only in-frame clones and misses some; the assay was immunoSEQ multiplex PCR. The table lists about 200,000 clones, 80% to 95% of them singletons, with over 0.75% in the top ten. The sequenced sample was peripheral blood. These receptors originate from a man aged 55 to 70 with COVID-19, enrolled during active disease. CDR3s include the opening cysteine and the closing phenylalanine or tryptophan. The order of the fields is V gene, D gene, J gene, clone size, CDR3 DNA, CDR3 protein. D genes are given only for firm matches. Only part of the rows carry a size: once, few, many, or a class if the clone is expanded.

>TRBV7-2|NA|TRBJ1-2|NA
TGTGCCAGCAGCCAAAACGGGGCGGGAGGCACCTTC
CASSQNGAGGTF
>TRBV30|NA|TRBJ2-7|few
TGTGCCTGGAGTGTCGAGAACGAGCAGTACTTC
CAWSVENEQYF
>TRBV7-3|TRBD2|TRBJ2-1|NA
TGTGCCAGCAGCTTAGGGACTAGCATCAATGAGCAGTTCTTC
CASSLGTSINEQFF
>TRBV6-2/TRBV6-3|NA|TRBJ2-7|NA
TGTGCCAGCAGTTGGGGACTGACCTACGAGCAGTACTTC
CASSWGLTYEQYF
>TRBV5-1|NA|TRBJ2-3|NA
TGCGCCAGCAGCTTGTGGGGGACTAGCACAGATACGCAGTATTTT
CASSLWGTSTDTQYF
>TRBV7-2|TRBD2|TRBJ2-5|NA
TGTGCCAGCAGCTTCTCTAGCGGGGGGGAGACCCAGTACTTC
CASSFSSGGETQYF
>TRBV13|TRBD1|TRBJ1-1|NA
TGTGCCAGCAGGACGACAGGGTTCATGTCGAGGAACACTGAAGCTTTCTTT
CASRTTGFMSRNTEAFF
>TRBV2|TRBD2|TRBJ2-3|NA
TGTGCCAGCAGTGATAACCAGCGGGCGGGGGACACAGATACGCAGTATTTT
CASSDNQRAGDTDTQYF
>TRBV4-3|TRBD1|TRBJ1-1|NA
TGCGCCAGCAGCCACGTTCCGGGACAGAGGGAAACTGAAGCTTTCTTT
CASSHVPGQRETEAFF
>TRBV5-1|TRBD1|TRBJ2-1|NA
TGCGCCAGCAGCTCTTCACAGGGGCGAAATGAGCAGTTCTTC
CASSSSQGRNEQFF
>TRBV24-1|TRBD2|TRBJ2-2|NA
TGTGCCACCAGTGATCCGGGACTAGCGGGAAACACCGGGGAGCTGTTTTTT
CATSDPGLAGNTGELFF
>TRBV10-2|TRBD1|TRBJ2-7|NA
TGCGCCAGCAGTGTCAACGTCTGGACAGGGAACTACGAGCAGTACTTC
CASSVNVWTGNYEQYF
>TRBV30|TRBD1|TRBJ1-2|NA
TGTGCCTGGAGAAGGACAGGGTCGGTCTATGGCTACACCTTC
CAWRRTGSVYGYTF
>TRBV18|NA|TRBJ2-4|NA
TGTGCCAGCTCACCACCTCAGGGCGGCAAAAACATTCAGTACTTC
CASSPPQGGKNIQYF
>TRBV11-1|NA|TRBJ2-1|NA
TGTGCCAGCAGCTTCGACTTGACCTACAATGAGCAGTTCTTC
CASSFDLTYNEQFF
>TRBV5-4|TRBD1|TRBJ2-3|NA
TGTGCCAGCAGATACCAGGGGGCAGATACGCAGTATTTT
CASRYQGADTQYF